One sample yielded the 27 T cell receptor beta chains listed below, sequenced in a study of T-cell reconstitution after alpha-beta-depleted transplantation in children. A library of TCRbeta sequences, prepared with unique molecular identifiers, was generated. MiXCR was run by TCRdb on the PCR reads, yielding one entry per CDR3 protein. The sample carries a few hundred thousand distinct CDR3 sequences, 10% recorded once. The specimen was PBMCs from the stem cell graft donor, collected from the stem cell graft. The receptors were sampled from a human donor who donated a stem cell graft to a child with acute lymphoblastic leukemia.

There are many counts of this clonotype. This chain links TRBV7-2 with TRBJ2-3; a possible D gene is TRBD2 (6 bases). V lost 5 bases and J 6 bases, leaving 18 bases between the germline ends. Per germline, CDR1 SGHTA and CDR2 FQGNSA. This CDR3 comprises 15 residues. The CDR3 region has the DNA TGTGCCAGCAGCGCGAGGGGCCGGGGGTGGGATACGCAGTATTTT. Translated: CASSARGRGWDTQYF.

This chain links TRBV11-2 with TRBJ2-1, with D possibly being TRBD1 (6 bases). Trimming took off 5 bases at V and 6 bases at J, with 17 bases between the two ends. Germline values: CDR1 SGHAT, CDR2 FQNNGV. This CDR3 has 15 amino acids. CDR3 sequence: CASSAAVGGRNEQFF. DNA of the CDR3: TGTGCCAGCAGCGCCGCCGTTGGGGGCCGCAATGAGCAGTTCTTC.

V and J are TRBV7-2 and TRBJ2-1; 10 bases fit TRBD2. The junction had 6 bases not matched to a gene; V was cut back by 8 bases and J by 5 bases. In germline, CDR1 is SGHTA, CDR2 FQGNSA. CDR3 length: 14 residues. The CDR3 protein is CASVTTSGNNEQFF. DNA of the CDR3: TGTGCCAGCGTTACTACTAGCGGGAACAATGAGCAGTTCTTC.

This clonotype occurred many times. The gene calls are TRBV5-1 and TRBJ2-2, with D possibly being TRBD2 (5 bases). V was cut by 3 bases and J by 8 bases, with 14 bases left in between. Germline loops: CDR1 SGHRS, CDR2 YFSETQ. The CDR3 runs 14 residues. The CDR3 nucleotides read TGCGCCAGCAGCTCCCGGACTGGTCCTGGGGAGCTGTTTTTT. Amino acids: CASSSRTGPGELFF.

The gene calls are TRBV27 and TRBJ1-4; 7 bases align to TRBD1. Looked up from germline, CDR1 is MNHEY and CDR2 is SMNVEV (reference sequence). The CDR3 has 15 amino acids. After removal of 5 bases from V and 6 bases from J, the junction contained 9 bases not matched to a gene. The CDR3 region has the DNA TGTGCCAGCAGTCCCCGCCGGGACAGAGATGAAAAACTGTTTTTT. This codes for CASSPRRDRDEKLFF.

This clonotype came up a few times. This chain links TRBV4-1 with TRBJ1-2; TRBD1 aligns across 7 bases. The germline gives CDR1 MGHRA, CDR2 YSYEKL. With 4 bases clipped from V and 4 bases from J, the junction kept 15 bases outside the gene matches. This CDR3 region has 17 residues. CDR3 nucleotide sequence: TGCGCCAGCAGCCTAAGGCCGTCACAGGGGATCGGCTATGGCTACACCTTC. It is translated as CASSLRPSQGIGYGYTF.

The table lists this clonotype with a few counts. This sequence joins TRBV10-3 and TRBJ1-2; no reliable D call. This CDR3 has 13 residues. Trimming stripped 2 bases from V and 8 bases from J, with 12 bases between. Germline V gives CDR1 ENHRY, CDR2 SYGVKD. For the CDR3, the DNA is TGTGCCATCAGTGAGACAAACAAAGGCGGCTACACCTTC. This gives the protein CAISETNKGGYTF.

This sequence joins TRBV7-2 and TRBJ2-1, with D unresolved. The CDR3 length is 14 residues. Looked up from germline, CDR1 is SGHTA and CDR2 is FQGNSA. V lost 1 base, J lost 6 bases, and 10 bases lay in between. CDR3 sequence (DNA): TGTGCCAGCAGCTTAGTTGCGAGCCCCAATGAGCAGTTCTTC. It specifies CASSLVASPNEQFF.

This clonotype was observed many times. V and J are TRBV28 and TRBJ2-5; TRBD1 might be the D (5 bases). This CDR3 is 14 amino acids long. Germline CDR1 reads MDHEN; CDR2 reads SYDVKM. The V gene lost 3 bases and the J gene lost 1 base, with 9 bases spanning the gap. The CDR3, as DNA: TGTGCCAGCAGTTTCGAACAGGTCCAAGAGACCCAGTACTTC. Its translation is CASSFEQVQETQYF. The variable domain in full, with the rest retrieved from reference TRBV28 and TRBJ2-5, is DVKVTQSSRYLVKRTGEKVFLECVQDMDHENMFWYRQDPGLGLRLIYFSYDVKMKEKGDIPEGYSVSREKKERFSLILESASTNQTSMYLCASSFEQVQETQYFGPGTRLLVL.

The chain couples TRBV7-9 to TRBJ2-1; no definite D call. The CDR3 totals 14 residues. Between the trimmed V and J ends, which lost 4 bases and 7 bases, there was a span of 14 bases. Germline V gene lookup returns CDR1 SEHNR and CDR2 FQNEAQ (reference sequence). The CDR3 here is CASSSLIPWNEQFF. In nucleotides, the CDR3 is TGTGCCAGCAGCTCATTAATCCCCTGGAATGAGCAGTTCTTC.

The V and J genes are TRBV30 and TRBJ2-1; D gene ambiguous. CDR1 is GTSNPN, CDR2 SVGIG, per germline (reference sequence). V was trimmed by 5 bases and J by 5 bases, leaving 4 bases between them. There are 10 residues in the CDR3. In nucleotides, the CDR3 is TGTGCCTGGCAAAACAATGAGCAGTTCTTC. Its translation: CAWQNNEQFF.

In this sample, this clonotype turned up a few times. This chain connects TRBV20-1 to TRBJ2-1; 8 nucleotides agree with TRBD2. CDR3 size: 15 residues. The germline V gene encodes CDR1 DFQATT and CDR2 SNEGSKA (reference sequence). V was clipped by 2 bases and J by 12 bases; unmatched bases: 15. The CDR3 DNA sequence: TGCAGTGCTAGACCGGAGGGAGGACTAGCATCTGTGCAGTTCTTC. This gives the protein CSARPEGGLASVQFF.

This clonotype has only a few counts. The rearrangement uses TRBV19 and TRBJ2-1, with D perhaps TRBD1 (6 bases). Germline values: CDR1 LNHDA, CDR2 SQIVND (reference sequence). This CDR3 is built from 14 residues. The V end was cut by 3 bases, the J end by 3 bases, with 9 bases between. This CDR3 is CASSIGDNYNEQFF. Written as DNA, the CDR3 is TGTGCCAGTAGTATTGGGGACAACTACAATGAGCAGTTCTTC. The whole variable domain, remainder taken from reference TRBV19 and TRBJ2-1, is DGGITQSPKYLFRKEGQNVTLSCEQNLNHDAMYWYRQDPGQGLRLIYYSQIVNDFQKGDIAEGYSVSREKKESFPLTVTSAQKNPTAFYLCASSIGDNYNEQFFGPGTRLTVL.

This clonotype was detected a few times. This chain connects TRBV20-1 to TRBJ2-7, with a tentative D call TRBD1 (5 bases). V lost 3 bases, J lost 3 bases, and 9 bases lay in between. From germline, CDR1 is DFQATT and CDR2 SNEGSKA (reference sequence). The CDR3 loop spans 12 amino acids. For the CDR3, the DNA is TGCAGTGCTAGGGACACTATCTACGAGCAGTACTTC. It translates to CSARDTIYEQYF.

This clonotype turned up a few times. Written as DNA, the CDR3 is TGTGCCAGCAGTTTTGGTGCGACAGAGAACACTGAAGCTTTCTTT. This gives the protein CASSFGATENTEAFF. The chain combines TRBV12-3 or TRBV12-4 with TRBJ1-1, with D perhaps TRBD1 (5 bases). This CDR3 has 15 amino acids. Trimming stripped 3 bases from V and 1 base from J, with 12 bases between.

The chain joins TRBV3-1 to TRBJ2-3, with 9 bases fitting TRBD2. There are 21 residues in the CDR3. Germline CDR1 and CDR2: LGHDT and YNNKEL (reference sequence). The trim removed 2 bases at V and 1 base at J, leaving 19 bases unmatched. The CDR3 DNA follows: TGTGCCAGCAGCCAATATCGGGCCTCGGTAGCGGGAGAGGTTGGCACAGATACGCAGTATTTT. This codes for CASSQYRASVAGEVGTDTQYF.

This clonotype was seen a few times. The chain is built from TRBV4-2 and TRBJ1-5; D gene unclear. With 3 bases removed from V and 0 bases from J, the gap between germline ends came to 9 bases. Germline V CDR1 and CDR2: LGHNA, YNFKEQ. The CDR3 totals 15 residues. The CDR3 spells CASSQYVGSNQPQHF. For the CDR3, the DNA is TGTGCCAGCAGCCAGTATGTGGGTAGCAATCAGCCCCAGCATTTT.

This clonotype showed up just a few times. The chain carries TRBV28 and TRBJ2-5, with 10 bases that match TRBD2. The ends lost 6 bases at V and 1 base at J; junction bases unmatched: 11. Germline V gene data show CDR1 as MDHEN and CDR2 as SYDVKM. The CDR3 runs to 17 residues. The CDR3 region has the DNA TGTGCCAGCAGCTGGGGACTAGCGCTCCCCTCCCAAGAGACCCAGTACTTC. Protein sequence: CASSWGLALPSQETQYF.

At least ten counts were recorded for this clonotype. The CDR3 nucleotides are TGTGCCAGCAGCCCCTCTCCCTGGGCCTATGAGCAGTTCTTC. Protein product: CASSPSPWAYEQFF. The gene calls are TRBV7-2 and TRBJ2-1; no clear D. CDR1 and CDR2 from the germline V gene are SGHTA and FQGNSA. With 5 bases removed from V and 8 bases from J, the gap between germline ends came to 16 bases. The CDR3 sequence is 14 residues long.

This clonotype was seen at least ten times. The genes are TRBV25-1 and TRBJ2-7; D not certain. V shed 6 bases and J shed 2 bases, with 5 bases lying between them. The CDR3 runs 11 residues. Looked up from germline, CDR1 is MGHDK and CDR2 is SYGVNS. The CDR3 loop reads CASRQTYEQYF. The CDR3 DNA is TGTGCCAGCAGGCAGACCTACGAGCAGTACTTC.

J is TRBJ2-1 and V is TRBV4-3, with D tentatively TRBD2 (10 bases). The CDR3 has 19 residues. The germline V gene encodes CDR1 LGHNA and CDR2 YSLEER. The V end was cut by 3 bases, the J end by 5 bases, with 26 bases between. The CDR3 protein is CASSHATGGSSGRDNEQFF. CDR3 nucleotides: TGCGCCAGCAGCCATGCGACAGGGGGGTCGAGCGGGAGGGACAATGAGCAGTTCTTC.

This clonotype was seen a few times. This rearrangement joins TRBV6-2 or TRBV6-3 to TRBJ1-1, with no clear D. This CDR3 has 14 amino acids. Germline loops: CDR1 MNHEY, CDR2 SVGEGT. V lost 6 bases to trimming and J lost 1 base, with 12 bases between them. Here the CDR3 reads CASRSATPNTEAFF. The CDR3 region has the DNA TGTGCCAGCAGGTCCGCGACACCGAACACTGAAGCTTTCTTT.

There are a few counts of this clonotype. The chain recombines TRBV3-1 with TRBJ2-1, with D unclear. The germline CDR1 and CDR2 sequences are LGHDT and YNNKEL (reference sequence). V lost 4 bases and J 0 bases, leaving 13 bases between the germline ends. The length of the CDR3 is 16 residues. CDR3 protein: CASSRRLVRSYNEQFF. The CDR3 DNA reads TGTGCCAGCAGCCGTAGGTTGGTACGCTCCTACAATGAGCAGTTCTTC.

The chain combines TRBV12-3 or TRBV12-4 with TRBJ2-3; D ambiguous. V dropped 0 bases and J dropped 4 bases, with 8 bases sitting between them. This CDR3 contains 14 residues. The chain's CDR3 is CASSLAALSDTQYF. CDR3 coding DNA: TGTGCCAGCAGTTTAGCGGCACTTTCAGATACGCAGTATTTT.

This clonotype was seen many times. The V call is TRBV24-1, the J call TRBJ2-5, with D unresolved. Between the trimmed V and J ends, which lost 3 bases and 0 bases, there was a span of 4 bases. The CDR3 runs to 13 residues. Germline lookup yields CDR1 KGHDR and CDR2 SFDVKD. Here the CDR3 DNA reads TGTGCCACCAGTGATGATTACCAAGAGACCCAGTACTTC. Encoded protein: CATSDDYQETQYF.

With regard to this clonotype: The junction departs from the called germline gene at one end, perhaps through a read error. The chain carries TRBV20-1 and TRBJ2-1; possible D gene TRBD2, 6 bases. CDR3 length: 17 residues. Germline V gene lookup returns CDR1 DFQATT and CDR2 SNEGSKA (reference sequence). The CDR3 DNA reads TGCAGTGCTAGGAACATCGGTCAGAACGGAGGGTACAGTGAGCAGTTCTTC. Translated: CSARNIGQNGGYSEQFF.

The chain is built from TRBV3-1 and TRBJ2-7; 7 bases are a match to TRBD1. The CDR3 spans 16 residues. The V segment lost 1 base and the J segment 2 bases; nucleotides outside the gene matches: 8. From germline, CDR1 is LGHDT and CDR2 YNNKEL (reference sequence). The CDR3 DNA reads as TGTGCCAGCAGCCAAGCCTACACAGGGGCCCCCTACGAGCAGTACTTC. Protein sequence: CASSQAYTGAPYEQYF.